The clone carrying this T cell receptor beta chain was seen just once. The repertoire was sequenced with immunoSEQ multiplex PCR; TCRdb's copy has only in-frame clones and lacks some. This table holds about 91,000 clones, 70% to 90% found once. This specimen belongs to a study of PD-L1 blockade in urothelial cancer. Overall study context: Each participant's history included 0 to 3 prior chemotherapy regimens. At 3 weeks after treatment start (second dose) and again at 6 weeks, blood was analyzed. Blood samples had a median of 141,255 T cells, 75,000 to 90,000 unique TCRs, and clonality approximately 0.08.

Per germline, CDR1 SEHNR and CDR2 FQNEAQ (reference sequence). V lost 5 bases, J lost 7 bases, and 3 bases stayed unmatched. The CDR3 has 14 residues. Described time point: peripheral blood 6 weeks after treatment start. This chain connects TRBV7-9 to TRBJ1-4, with TRBD1 identical over 11 bases. This clonotype was obtained from a man aged 70-80 years with urothelial cancer. Sequences were derived from PBMCs, sampled around atezolizumab (anti-PD-L1) treatment. The DNA of the CDR3 is TGTGCCAGCAGCCCCGGGACAGGGGGTGAAAAACTGTTTTTT. It encodes CASSPGTGGEKLFF.